Listed below are T cell receptor beta chains from one sample, sequenced in a study of early T cells in non-severe SARS-CoV-2 infection. Each CDR3 protein gets one entry after TCRdb re-called the 5' RACE reads with MiXCR. The repertoire consists of fewer than 100,000 distinct CDR3 sequences, with more than 9% occurring once and the leading ten covering about 5.3%. The sequenced sample consisted of whole blood. The source is an adult who was a healthcare worker with PCR-confirmed SARS-CoV-2 infection or an uninfected control (not recorded which). CDR3s include the opening cysteine and the closing phenylalanine or tryptophan. The order of the fields is D gene, V gene, J gene, clone size, CDR3 protein, CDR3 DNA. The D gene is left open where the match is weak. Expanded clones get a size class; other rows say once, few or many, or leave the size out.

TRBD2,TRBV28,TRBJ2-1,many,CASSLPSGSINEQFF,TGTGCCAGCTCCTTACCTAGCGGGAGTATCAATGAGCAGTTCTTC
-,TRBV19,TRBJ1-2,-,CASRERGANYGYTF,TGTGCCAGTAGAGAGAGGGGAGCTAACTATGGCTACACCTTC
-,TRBV12-3/TRBV12-4,TRBJ1-5,-,CASSSIRNQPQHF,TGTGCCAGCAGCTCGATTCGGAATCAGCCCCAGCATTTT
-,TRBV6-2/TRBV6-3,TRBJ2-7,-,CASRGLNSYEQYF,TGTGCCAGCCGAGGACTAAACTCCTACGAGCAGTACTTC
TRBD2,TRBV25-1,TRBJ2-7,few,CASNGLAAYEQYF,TGTGCCAGCAATGGACTAGCGGCCTACGAGCAGTACTTC
TRBD2,TRBV12-3/TRBV12-4,TRBJ2-1,many,CASSLRGGLALLGEQFF,TGTGCCAGCAGTTTAAGGGGGGGACTAGCCCTGCTTGGTGAGCAGTTCTTC
-,TRBV11-2,TRBJ1-5,few,CASSSSQNQPQHF,TGTGCCAGCAGCTCTTCTCAGAATCAGCCCCAGCATTTT
TRBD1,TRBV28,TRBJ1-5,many,CASTQGVNQPQHF,TGTGCCAGCACCCAGGGGGTCAATCAGCCCCAGCATTTT
-,TRBV12-3/TRBV12-4,TRBJ2-3,many,CASSPDSLSTDTQYF,TGTGCCAGCAGTCCGGACAGCCTCAGCACAGATACGCAGTATTTT
-,TRBV5-1,TRBJ2-2,many,CASSPAGLLNTGELFF,TGCGCCAGCAGCCCCGCGGGACTCCTGAACACCGGGGAGCTGTTTTTT
-,TRBV12-3/TRBV12-4,TRBJ2-4,-,CASSFLGMLAKNIQYF,TGTGCCAGCAGTTTCCTGGGCATGTTAGCCAAAAACATTCAGTACTTC
TRBD1,TRBV10-1,TRBJ1-1,many,CASSESGGETEAFF,TGCGCCAGCAGTGAGTCAGGGGGCGAAACTGAAGCTTTCTTT
-,TRBV3-1,TRBJ2-1,many,CASSQAYKPSYNEQFF,TGTGCCAGCAGCCAGGCCTATAAACCCTCCTACAATGAGCAGTTCTTC
TRBD1,TRBV7-2,TRBJ1-2,many,CASSLDRGNYGYTF,TGTGCCAGCAGCTTAGACAGGGGGAACTATGGCTACACCTTC
TRBD1,TRBV10-3,TRBJ2-5,-,CAISESTPSGGKTQYF,TGTGCCATCAGTGAGTCGACCCCCTCAGGGGGAAAGACCCAGTACTTC
-,TRBV28,TRBJ2-7,few,CASSLSNSYEQYF,TGTGCCAGCAGTTTGTCCAACAGCTACGAGCAGTACTTC
TRBD1,TRBV5-6,TRBJ2-7,many,CASSLEGTVSSYEQYF,TGTGCCAGCAGCTTGGAAGGGACAGTGAGCTCCTACGAGCAGTACTTC
-,TRBV7-6,TRBJ2-5,few,CASSLEVAFQETQYF,TGTGCCAGCAGCTTAGAAGTCGCTTTCCAAGAGACCCAGTACTTC
-,TRBV20-1,TRBJ1-4,many,CSARALPDTLEKLFF,TGCAGTGCTAGAGCCCTACCGGACACCCTGGAAAAACTGTTTTTT
TRBD2,TRBV30,TRBJ2-3,many,CAWSVLAGGPDTQYF,TGTGCCTGGAGTGTACTGGCGGGAGGGCCAGATACGCAGTATTTT
-,TRBV12-3/TRBV12-4,TRBJ1-4,-,CASSAFGEKLFF,TGTGCCAGCAGCGCCTTTGGGGAAAAACTGTTTTTT
-,TRBV5-6,TRBJ1-1,few,CASSLGPPGNTEAFF,TGTGCCAGCAGCTTGGGGCCCCCGGGGAACACTGAAGCTTTCTTT
-,TRBV4-2,TRBJ2-5,few,CASSQVLARETQYF,TGTGCCAGCAGCCAAGTACTGGCTAGAGAGACCCAGTACTTC